What follows describes a single T cell receptor (beta chain). The antigen it binds to is not known. Within one base of it there is no much larger clone, and no base qualities were kept. The protocol used for the library was the immunoSEQ multiplex PCR assay. A mixture of 60 forward primers for TCR Vbeta segments and 13 reverse primers for TCR Jbeta segments was used in the multiplex PCR. Amplification of the CDR3 region of rearranged TCR beta genes was performed with a multiplex PCR assay on genomic DNA. The amplified TCR beta libraries were sequenced on the Illumina HiSeq System as 87-base-pair reads. As for the original processing: In a later analysis, tens of millions of unique TCR beta chains were counted across the roughly 610 repertoires, and roughly 10 million of these chains were shared by at least two donors. To remove PCR and sequencing errors, raw reads were error-corrected and collapsed into unique sequences using a nearest-neighbor algorithm that merged closely related sequences. Alignment of CDR3 sequences to IMGT reference sequences was used to assign V, D and J gene segments. For a sequence to be retained, a match of at least six nucleotides was required to both a V gene segment and a J gene segment. Rearrangements were called productive when the CDR3 lacked stop codons and stayed in frame with V and J; all others were non-productive. Following IMGT convention, CDR3 was defined as the stretch from the second conserved V-encoded cysteine up to the conserved J-encoded phenylalanine. Sequences without an unambiguous match to a single V gene segment were excluded from the earlier analysis of about 600 of the donors. An earlier analysis of a few hundred of the donors classified V segments as functional when productive rearrangements were above 56.7% and as segregating when the standard deviation between donors was above 5%. A statistical classification framework was built to diagnose cytomegalovirus status from the catalog of TCR beta chain sequences. V and J gene assignment, in a later analysis, came from comparing TCR nucleotide sequences with IMGT/GENE-DB human TR gene sequences. Using the TCRdist pipeline, a later analysis assigned CDR3 sequences along with most-parsimonious VDJ recombination scenarios. In a later analysis, each TCR beta chain was defined by its CDR3 amino acid sequence together with its V-gene family, and reads without a unique V-gene family were excluded. As a way to deal with suspected cross-contamination and a sequencing artifact, a later analysis dropped over 550 nucleotide sequences that were highly shared and had low generation probability. For each public chain, a later analysis derived a clonal expansion index from normalized ranks of inferred template counts within each repertoire. In a later analysis, generation probabilities were computed using a VDJ recombination model fitted to out-of-frame rearrangements, and the results were checked against IGoR. In a later analysis, TCR-TCR, TCR-HLA and TCR-CMV co-occurrence was scored with hypergeometric tests, and a repertoire-size bias correction was applied to TCR pairs. In a later analysis, false discovery rates were estimated by permuting HLA or CMV assignments 20 times. In a later analysis, co-occurring TCRs were grouped with DBSCAN, and TCRdist sequence similarity was added when clustering was performed within HLA-allele-positive subsets. Repertoires with fewer than 30,000 or more than 120,000 public chains were left out of co-occurrence clustering, as were five repertoires with anomalous nucleotide sharing. TCRdb retrieved this table from immuneACCESS and kept in-frame rearrangements only. Not all clones are present; in checked studies, unresolved V genes account for under half, and no reason is known for the remainder. From that table come the V and J calls and clone size; the DNA was used to work out D and trimming. This sample is represented by about 130,000 clones; roughly 88% of them were singletons. 2% to 3% of the sample is in the top ten clones.

This entry belongs to a study of cytomegalovirus exposure and HLA in healthy donors (TCRdb year 2017). Some background on the complete study: According to an earlier analysis of several hundred of the donors, some 180 million T cells yielded approximately 120 million unique TCR beta sequences and approximately 300 Gb of sequence data. Approximately 310 gigabases of sequencing data and around 85 million unique TCR sequences made up an early release that covered 640 HLA-typed donors. Of the 350 to 450 genotyped donors, less than 90% were placed in the genetic ancestry cluster associated with self-reported Caucasian donors. The aim of the study was to test whether cataloging public T cell receptors could identify signatures of past pathogen exposure. The study used immunosequencing to profile the T cell repertoires of 600 to 850 subjects and linked those repertoires to cytomegalovirus serostatus. In addition to the first cohort of roughly 670 subjects, a separate validation cohort of about 120 different subjects was used. To predict cytomegalovirus infection status, the study brought together high-throughput TCR immunosequencing, statistical association of individual TCRs with disease status, and machine learning. To study patterns of TCR occurrence, a later analysis re-analyzed previously published TCR beta repertoires from 666 donors and added high-resolution HLA genotyping. The later analysis used no new phenotypic data to find candidate immune exposures, relying instead on TCR beta sequences and their occurrence across donors. An earlier analysis of several hundred of the donors applied high-throughput TCR beta sequencing to assess whether each TCR beta V gene segment acted as functional or pseudogenic. Donor age, sex, ethnicity and CMV serostatus were collected together with the repertoire data. A later genetic analysis took genome-wide SNP genotypes for about 55% of the 666 donors and used that subset as a discovery cohort. Every repertoire in the discovery cohort had been generated on one and the same sequencing platform. Class I and class II HLA loci were covered by the typing at four-digit resolution. The number of donors typed differed by locus, with 629-630 for A, B, C, DRB1 and DQB1, 522 for DQA1, about 610 for DPA1, and approximately 470 for DPB1. Roughly five DR-DQ haplotypes were treated as single units for association and clustering because of strong linkage in the cohort. On average, around 200,000 unique TCR beta nucleotide sequences were sequenced per donor among some 430 genotyped donors of the cohort, with roughly 18% of those sequences being non-productive.

The cohort was made up of 500 to 800 healthy bone marrow donors. At the time of sampling, every cohort member was nominally healthy, though immune exposures that went unrecorded were likely present. The donor was CMV seronegative and was included in the group of a few hundred seronegative cohort members. Each donor provided a peripheral blood sample, and peripheral blood mononuclear cells were used for TCR beta sequencing. The Qiagen DNeasy Blood Extraction Kit was used to extract genomic DNA from the blood cell samples. CDR1 is given as SGHAT and CDR2 as FQNNGV, both from the germline V gene. V is cut by 5 bases and J by 10 bases, and the space between the germline ends is 19 bases. The CDR3 starts with the cysteine, ends with the phenylalanine, and has 14 residues. Only the CDR3 part of the read is kept: 42 bases, read in frame from the first base. Broader findings and caveats from the paper: Sequencing depth was assumed to be roughly uniform across donors in the presence/absence analyses, though that assumption may not hold. Only TCR beta chains were sequenced in this cohort, and the absence of alpha or paired-chain data limited detectable features. Specific HLA alleles were associated with more than 15,000 TCR beta sequences at a false discovery rate of 0.05 in a later analysis. A further reported finding was that TCR beta sequences accurately predicted the HLA-A and HLA-B alleles for most subjects in the first cohort. The study gave a list of more than 150 TCR beta chains associated with cytomegalovirus. HLA typing was unavailable for some donors at each locus, so association tests used only the typed subset. A later analysis found that HLA-associated TCR beta chains were more clonally expanded and had lower generation probabilities than equally common non-associated chains. Several of the top co-occurrence clusters appeared to be linked to parvovirus B19, influenza, CMV and Epstein-Barr virus, according to a later analysis. Because counts were too low, some 17 rarely observed V segments, including chromosome 9 orphons, were excluded from the earlier analysis of several hundred of the donors. An association between a missense DCLRE1C variant and V-gene and J-gene trimming of TCR beta chains was found in a later genetic analysis and replicated in an independent cohort. Some IMGT-functional V segments, including TRBV6-2 and TRBV6-3, could not be told apart with the 87-base-pair reads, so those segments were excluded. For the cohort, immune exposure information was limited to CMV serostatus. In vitro tests confirmed that a few of the cytomegalovirus-associated TCR beta chains recognize cytomegalovirus antigens. According to a later analysis, most CMV-associated TCR beta chains appeared to be HLA-restricted, and the HLA associations seemed to be driven largely by CMV exposure. A cluster of highly shared sequence variants was judged likely to be a technical artifact of the sequencing pipeline. A later analysis found that TCR association rates varied across HLA loci, with DRB1 alleles showing the most associated TCRs and HLA-C alleles the fewest. While some public TCRs were present in many individuals, most TCR sequences turned up only very rarely across donors. An earlier analysis of some 560 of the donors showed that most TCR beta V segments appeared in productive rearrangements either about 90% or about 30% of the time, which broadly matched IMGT annotations. The classifier was reported to diagnose cytomegalovirus status with high specificity and sensitivity in both the original cohort and the validation cohort. When HLA alleles, especially DR and DQ, strongly co-occurred, TCR associations were difficult to assign to individual alleles. The authors suggested that the approach could potentially be generalized to other disease states and immunological phenotypes. A later genetic analysis reported fewer N-insertions in productive TCRs among donors in an Asian-associated ancestry cluster than the roughly 650-donor mean. Linkage disequilibrium might explain the correlated functional status among segregating V segments, but an unknown experimental factor could not be excluded.

Recombination linked TRBV11-2 to TRBJ2-3, with a weak D call of TRBD2 (6 bases match). Sequenced input: PBMCs. The source is a man in his forties or fifties in good health and CMV-seronegative. The nucleotides are TGTGCCAGCAGCACCCCCCGGGGGATCATTGCGCAGTATTTT. It translates as CASSTPRGIIAQYF.